These T cell receptor beta chains were read from a single sample in a study of T cells in localized non-small cell lung cancer. Assay: immunoSEQ multiplex PCR; the TCRdb copy retains only in-frame clones and omits some. The repertoire consists of about 77,000 clones, with more than 75% occurring once and the leading ten covering less than 25%. This sample comprised peripheral blood, obtained before any cancer treatment. These TCRs come from a woman aged 40-70 years with stage I squamous cell lung carcinoma. The conserved cysteine and the conserved F or W are not part of the CDR3 here.

TRBV10-3	TRBJ1-5	ATTDYSNQPQH
TRBV5-1	TRBJ2-3	ASSLSDTTDTQY
TRBV5-4	TRBJ2-3	ASSLTGTDTQY
TRBV6-6	TRBJ2-1	ASSTPSYNEQF
TRBV7-9	TRBJ1-5	ASSLASDQPQH
TRBV25-1	TRBJ2-1	ASSEPGLAAYNEQF
TRBV7-2	TRBJ1-6	ASSLGVWSYNSPLH
TRBV14	TRBJ1-6	ASSQEARGSPLH
TRBV27	TRBJ1-2	ATSSRYGYT
TRBV9	TRBJ1-2	ASSPMGQGIGGYT
TRBV2	TRBJ1-6	ASGPGQSVSPLH
TRBV11-3	TRBJ2-1	ASSLGTEYNEQF
TRBV5-1	TRBJ2-7	ASSSPRPWGAIGEQY
TRBV19	TRBJ1-1	ASRQRGGRTEAF
TRBV9	TRBJ2-7	ASSVDRGRDEQY
TRBV5-1	TRBJ2-2	ASSLSGELF
TRBV19	TRBJ2-1	ASSINNGANEQF